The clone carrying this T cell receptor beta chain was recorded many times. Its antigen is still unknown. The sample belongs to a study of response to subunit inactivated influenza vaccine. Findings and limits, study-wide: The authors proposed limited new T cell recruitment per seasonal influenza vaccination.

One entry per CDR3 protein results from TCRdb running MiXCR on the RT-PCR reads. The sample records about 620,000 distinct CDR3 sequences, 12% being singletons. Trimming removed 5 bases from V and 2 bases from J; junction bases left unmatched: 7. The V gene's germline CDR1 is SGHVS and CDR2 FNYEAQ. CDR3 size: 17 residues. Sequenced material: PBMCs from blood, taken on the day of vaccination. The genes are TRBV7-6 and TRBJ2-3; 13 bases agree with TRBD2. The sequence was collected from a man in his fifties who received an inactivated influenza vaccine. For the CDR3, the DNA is TGTGCCAGCAGCCCCCGACTAGCGGGGGGACTCACAGATACGCAGTATTTT. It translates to CASSPRLAGGLTDTQYF.